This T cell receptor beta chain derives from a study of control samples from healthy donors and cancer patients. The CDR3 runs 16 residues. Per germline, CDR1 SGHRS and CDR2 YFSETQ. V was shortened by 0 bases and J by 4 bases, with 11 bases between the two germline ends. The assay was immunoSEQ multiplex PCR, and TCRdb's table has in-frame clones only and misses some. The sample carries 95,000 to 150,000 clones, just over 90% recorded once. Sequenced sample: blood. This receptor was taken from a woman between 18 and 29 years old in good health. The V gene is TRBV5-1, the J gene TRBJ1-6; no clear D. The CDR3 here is CASSLAGRKYNSPLHF. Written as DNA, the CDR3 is TGCGCCAGCAGCTTGGCCGGGAGAAAATATAATTCACCCCTCCACTTT.